This T cell receptor beta chain was identified in a study of CD8 T cells in ankylosing spondylitis. Findings and caveats of the study: Both synovial fluid and blood in reactive arthritis had previously been reported to carry some motif variants. As reported, disease-linked clones showed significant enrichment in matched ankylosing spondylitis synovial fluid. Seemingly distinctive of ankylosing spondylitis blood was a TCR beta motif formed by eight highly homologous variants.

As the method for making TCR beta libraries, quantitative 5'-RACE with molecular barcodes was used. TCRdb called the 5' RACE reads again in MiXCR, with one record for every CDR3 protein. The sample includes 350,000 to 450,000 distinct CDR3 sequences, around 26% of them seen just once. V was clipped by 4 bases and J by 2 bases, with 3 bases between them. The CDR3 length is 11 residues. Looked up from germline, CDR1 is SNHLY and CDR2 is FYNNEI. This clonotype was found a few times. What it recognizes is unknown. The rearrangement joins TRBV2 to TRBJ2-7; D is unclear. Sequences were obtained from blood, either unsorted or a sorted T cell fraction (not recorded which). The TCR comes from a male donor with ankylosing spondylitis. Written as DNA, the CDR3 is TGTGCCAGCAGTGCGACCTACGAGCAGTACTTC. Its protein is CASSATYEQYF. Full variable domain (outside the CDR3, taken from reference TRBV2 and TRBJ2-7): EPEVTQTPSHQVTQMGQEVILRCVPISNHLYFYWYRQILGQKVEFLVSFYNNEISEKSEIFDDQFSVERPDGSNFTLKIRSTKLEDSAMYFCASSATYEQYFGPGTRLTVT.